This TCR beta chain was documented in a study of CDR3 diversity in severe acne. In this sample, this clonotype turned up many times. The CDR3 has 11 residues. V lost 4 bases to trimming and J lost 5 bases, with 5 bases between them. Germline V gene data show CDR1 as LNHDA and CDR2 as SQIVND (reference sequence). One entry per CDR3 protein results from TCRdb running MiXCR on the PCR reads. The sample consists of approximately 90,000 distinct CDR3 sequences, around 50% of them appearing once. The sequence came from a male donor in good health, serving as a control. Sample: blood. This chain links TRBV19 with TRBJ1-1, with D hard to call. The DNA of the CDR3 is TGTGCCAGTAGTACGGGGACTGAAGCTTTCTTT. It yields the protein CASSTGTEAFF.